The next 10 T cell receptor beta chains were all read from a single sample in a study of T cell repertoires and HLA-DP antigens. These TCRs are of unknown antigen specificity. Repertoires were generated with immunoSEQ multiplex PCR, while TCRdb's copy carries only in-frame clones and drops some. The data contain fewer than 95,000 clones, approximately 89% of them singletons. Specimen: CD4+ T cells from PBMCs. These receptors were collected from a man in his forties or fifties in good health and CMV-seronegative.

The V call is TRBV5-1, the J call TRBJ1-5; TRBD1 agrees at 7 bases. There are 14 residues in the CDR3. The V gene end was trimmed by 0 bases and the J gene end by 8 bases; junction bases not matched to a gene: 5. CDR1 and CDR2 (germline): SGHRS, YFSETQ. The DNA of the CDR3 is TGCGCCAGCAGCTTGGCCGCAGGGACAGAGCCCCAGCATTTT. Translation: CASSLAAGTEPQHF.

The chain uses TRBV4-2 and TRBJ1-1; D is uncertain. V was cut by 1 base and J by 2 bases, with 8 bases left in between. The CDR3 consists of 14 residues. Looked up from germline, CDR1 is LGHNA and CDR2 is YNFKEQ. The CDR3 sequence is CASSQVGRNTEAFF. The CDR3, as DNA: TGTGCCAGCAGCCAAGTCGGTCGAAACACTGAAGCTTTCTTT.

The chain couples TRBV6-5 to TRBJ2-3; the D is unclear. Deletions cut 0 bases from V and 5 bases from J, with 3 bases between. This CDR3 is 12 amino acids long. Germline V CDR1 and CDR2: MNHEY, SVGAGI. CDR3 loop: CASSYSGDTQYF. DNA for the CDR3: TGTGCCAGCAGTTACTCGGGAGATACGCAGTATTTT.

This clone has just one count. The V and J genes are TRBV28 and TRBJ1-5; maybe TRBD1 (6 bases). The CDR3 totals 14 residues. Germline V lookup: CDR1 MDHEN, CDR2 SYDVKM. Trimming stripped 6 bases from V and 3 bases from J, with 12 bases between. For the CDR3, the DNA is TGTGCCAGCAGATTGAGGGGGTTCAATCAGCCCCAGCATTTT. Translating it yields CASRLRGFNQPQHF.

The V gene is TRBV30, the J gene TRBJ2-1, with 7 bases fitting TRBD1. Germline assignment: CDR1 GTSNPN and CDR2 SVGIG (reference sequence). V dropped 5 bases and J dropped 8; count of bases not matched to a gene: 3. The CDR3 is 11 residues long. The CDR3: CAWDREHEQFF. In DNA form, the CDR3 reads TGTGCCTGGGACAGGGAACATGAGCAGTTCTTC. The full variable domain, its missing parts supplied by reference TRBV30 and TRBJ2-1, is SQTIHQWPATLVQPVGSPLSLECTVEGTSNPNLYWYRQAAGRGLQLLFYSVGIGQISSEVPQNLSASRPQDRQFILSSKKLLLSDSGFYLCAWDREHEQFFGPGTRLTVL.

V usage is TRBV6-1 and J usage is TRBJ2-3; a possible D gene is TRBD2 (6 bases). Between the trimmed V and J ends, which lost 7 bases and 8 bases, there was a span of 22 bases. Germline-derived CDR1 and CDR2 are MNHNS and SASEGT. The CDR3 is 15 amino acids. The chain's CDR3 is CASISGSRMESTQYF. CDR3 DNA sequence: TGTGCCAGCATCTCCGGGAGTCGGATGGAGAGTACGCAGTATTTT.

This chain uses TRBV19 with TRBJ2-1; the match to TRBD2 covers 9 bases. CDR1 is LNHDA, CDR2 SQIVND, per germline (reference sequence). V shed 4 bases and J 6 bases; nucleotides not matched to a gene: 10. The CDR3 has 16 amino acids. The chain's CDR3 is CASSTPGLAGPNEQFF. Written as DNA, the CDR3 is TGTGCCAGTAGTACCCCCGGGCTAGCGGGACCCAATGAGCAGTTCTTC.

This chain links TRBV29-1 with TRBJ2-5, with 8 bases identical to TRBD2. This CDR3 region has 13 residues. J was trimmed by 5 bases and V by 4 bases; bases with no gene match: 6. Germline V gives CDR1 SQVTM, CDR2 ANQGSEA. The CDR3 coding sequence is TGCAGCGTTGCCGGACTAGCCGGTGAGACCCAGTACTTC. It translates to CSVAGLAGETQYF.

In DNA, the CDR3 is TGTGCCAGCCACACGGGACTAGCGGGGGGACTCCAAGAGACCCAGTACTTC. Residues: CASHTGLAGGLQETQYF. This chain connects TRBV18 to TRBJ2-5, with 15 positions matching TRBD2. Germline CDR1 is KGHSH and CDR2 is LQKENI. The CDR3 has 17 amino acids. V trimming: 8 bases; J trimming: 1 base; junction bases outside the gene matches: 8.

The chain combines TRBV5-4 with TRBJ2-1; D may be TRBD1 (6 bases). The V gene's germline CDR1 is SGHNT and CDR2 YYREEE (reference sequence). The CDR3 is made up of 14 amino acids. V was shortened by 0 bases and J by 7 bases, with 11 bases between the two germline ends. CDR3 in DNA: TGTGCCAGCAGCTTGGCTCCAGGGGTGAATGAGCAGTTCTTC. Its translation is CASSLAPGVNEQFF.